A single sample gave rise to the 11 T cell receptor beta chains below, sequenced in a study of siplizumab effects on memory and regulatory T cells. The repertoire was sequenced with immunoSEQ multiplex PCR; TCRdb's copy has only in-frame clones and lacks some. The sample lists approximately 92,000 clones, roughly 94% occurring once. Sequencing was done on a sample of non-Treg CD4+ T cells sorted from blood. Receptor source: a human donor in good health.

The sample holds one count of this clone. This chain links TRBV5-4 with TRBJ2-1, with 16 positions matching TRBD2. Looked up from germline, CDR1 is SGHNT and CDR2 is YYREEE (reference sequence). V gave up 0 bases and J gave up 10 bases; unmatched junction bases: 13. This CDR3 region has 19 residues. The CDR3 region is CASSLDGTSGRDYPREQFF. CDR3 coding DNA: TGTGCCAGCAGCTTGGATGGGACTAGCGGGAGGGACTACCCTAGGGAGCAGTTCTTC.

The chain employs TRBV6-1 and TRBJ1-5; 9 bases are shared with TRBD1. CDR3 length equals 18 residues. The V gene's germline CDR1 is MNHNS and CDR2 SASEGT. The ends lost 2 bases at V and 1 base at J; junction bases unmatched: 9. The CDR3 spells CASSEIWDRALSNQPQHF. The CDR3 nucleotides are TGTGCCAGCAGTGAAATATGGGACAGGGCTCTAAGCAATCAGCCCCAGCATTTT.

The J gene is TRBJ2-7, the V gene TRBV28; 12 bases match TRBD2. V was clipped by 7 bases and J by 2 bases; unmatched bases: 15. The CDR3 extends over 18 amino acids. Germline V gene sequence: CDR1 MDHEN, CDR2 SYDVKM. DNA for the CDR3: TGTGCCAGCATATTGGGGTCCCTTACTAGCGGGAGGCCCTACGAGCAGTACTTC. This encodes CASILGSLTSGRPYEQYF.

The rearrangement joins TRBV5-6 to TRBJ1-2; D not certain. The CDR3 spans 15 residues. Germline V gene lookup returns CDR1 SGHDT and CDR2 YYEEEE. V dropped 0 bases and J dropped 4 bases, with 13 bases sitting between them. The CDR3 protein is CASSLAGVRSYGYTF. The CDR3 DNA follows: TGTGCCAGCAGCTTGGCCGGGGTTAGAAGCTATGGCTACACCTTC.

The V call is TRBV7-2, the J call TRBJ2-1, with TRBD2 identical over 7 bases. The germline gives CDR1 SGHTA, CDR2 FQGNSA. This CDR3 is 15 amino acids long. Trimming at V came to 2 bases and at J to 8 bases, leaving 9 bases not matched to a gene. The CDR3 nucleotides are TGTGCCAGCAGCTTACGGCGGGAGTTTATCTATGAGCAGTTCTTC. It is translated as CASSLRREFIYEQFF.

The chain links TRBV10-3 to TRBJ1-1; D gene unclear. Trimming took off 4 bases at V and 0 bases at J, with 15 bases between the two ends. The CDR3 totals 16 residues. Looked up from germline, CDR1 is ENHRY and CDR2 is SYGVKD. The CDR3 bases are TGTGCCATCAGTGCTTTCTCCTCGTTAGTGAACACTGAAGCTTTCTTT. As protein: CAISAFSSLVNTEAFF.

V usage is TRBV5-1 and J usage is TRBJ1-1, with a possible D match to TRBD1 (5 bases). Trimming cost V 1 base and J 1 base, with 8 bases left between them. The length of the CDR3 is 14 residues. Looked up from germline, CDR1 is SGHRS and CDR2 is YFSETQ. CDR3 sequence: CASSLWDGNTEAFF. Written as DNA, the CDR3 is TGCGCCAGCAGCTTGTGGGACGGGAACACTGAAGCTTTCTTT.

This clone occurred once. The chain links TRBV7-9 to TRBJ2-2, with D possibly matching TRBD2 (7 bases). Trimming took off 3 bases at V and 5 bases at J, with 16 bases between the two ends. Germline CDR1 SEHNR, CDR2 FQNEAQ (reference sequence). The CDR3 loop spans 16 amino acids. The CDR3 protein is CASSFVGGRGTGELFF. The DNA of the CDR3 is TGTGCCAGCAGCTTTGTCGGGGGGCGAGGAACCGGGGAGCTGTTTTTT.

The rearrangement uses TRBV30 and TRBJ2-5; no reliable D call. Trimming pared 5 bases from V and 9 bases from J, leaving 19 bases between. Germline CDR1 is GTSNPN and CDR2 is SVGIG (reference sequence). This CDR3 region has 13 residues. CDR3: CAWAHKHGLAQYF. CDR3 in DNA: TGTGCCTGGGCCCATAAACACGGGCTGGCCCAGTACTTC. The whole variable domain, remainder taken from reference TRBV30 and TRBJ2-5, is SQTIHQWPATLVQPVGSPLSLECTVEGTSNPNLYWYRQAAGRGLQLLFYSVGIGQISSEVPQNLSASRPQDRQFILSSKKLLLSDSGFYLCAWAHKHGLAQYFGPGTRLLVL.

Here the CDR3 DNA reads TGTGCCAGCAGTTTATTGGCAATACCAGGCCCAACGGATGAGCAGTTCTTC. Encoded protein: CASSLLAIPGPTDEQFF. The chain combines TRBV27 with TRBJ2-1; no clear D gene. V was clipped by 1 base and J by 8 bases, with 21 bases between them. The CDR3 length is 17 residues. Germline lookup yields CDR1 MNHEY and CDR2 SMNVEV (reference sequence).

The rearrangement joins TRBV27 to TRBJ1-1; D might be TRBD1 (5 bases). The CDR3 runs to 15 residues. CDR1 and CDR2 from the germline V gene are MNHEY and SMNVEV (reference sequence). V was trimmed by 4 bases and J by 1 base, leaving 13 bases between them. The CDR3 nucleotides read TGTGCCAGCAGTTCCTCCGGGACGTCGAACACTGAAGCTTTCTTT. As protein: CASSSSGTSNTEAFF.